This T cell receptor (beta chain) is drawn from a study of T cell responses to AZD1222 COVID-19 vaccine. The study's findings and limits: As reported, nearly half of all spike-specific TCRs target variant regions that are unmutated. Every sample of the repertoires postdated the peak T cell response. At 160-218 and 743-854, vaccine-associated CD4 TCRs were dominant, and they spanned spike. Clonal diversity may have been underestimated in mostly white British donors.

This CDR3 has 14 residues. V gave up 3 bases and J gave up 8 bases, with 14 bases separating them. Germline assignment: CDR1 MDHEN and CDR2 SYDVKM. Worth noting for this clone: Its cognate antigen is unknown.

Generated by immunoSEQ multiplex PCR, the TCRdb table keeps only in-frame clones and is missing some. The table has approximately 6,100 clones, around 87% seen once. J is TRBJ2-4 and V is TRBV28; D might be TRBD1 (5 bases). The sequencing here drew on peripheral blood, taken 28 days after the second AZD1222 dose. This TCR came from an adult who received the AZD1222 COVID-19 vaccine. CDR3 amino acids: CASSLGQALDIQYF. CDR3 nucleotide sequence: TGTGCCAGCAGTTTGGGGCAGGCTTTGGACATTCAGTACTTC.